This TCR beta chain was recorded in a study of blood T cells in healthy people across ages (dated by TCRdb to the mid-2010s). Describing the broader study: In model experiments, roughly one uniquely barcoded TCR beta cDNA molecule per two T cells was captured by template switching. The study measured age-related changes in TCR beta repertoire diversity using deep sequencing normalized with unique cDNA molecular identifiers. Donors were grouped into four age groups: young (average roughly 17 years), middle-aged (around 39), aged (about 60) and long-lived (around 80). Donors of different ages were randomly distributed across sequencing lanes to avoid experimental bias. Two additional independent replicas of 1 million unique cDNA reads from the same blood draw were analyzed for two donors (one aged 18 to 30 and one aged 80 or older).

Systemically healthy Caucasian individuals from Russia, around 39 in total and aged about 6 to 95 years, were included as donors. Each donor gave about 9.2 milliliters of peripheral blood, drawn into EDTA-treated Vacutainer tubes. PBMCs were isolated by Ficoll-Paque density-gradient centrifugation, with at least 7 million obtained per sample. Trizol reagent was used to extract total RNA from the PBMCs, yielding at least 6 micrograms per sample. Naive CD45RAhigh/CD27high T cell percentages were measured by flow cytometry on a PBMC aliquot from every donor. Overall study outcomes, separate from this receptor: Estimates of total diversity based on one million sequenced T cells were regarded as lower bounds and as underestimates. Compared with the aged group, more naive CD4+ T cells, fewer expanded clones and increased TCR diversity were shown by the long-lived group, suggesting age selection. Because donor CMV infection status was unknown, age-related changes in expanded clonotypes were potentially confounded. As age increased, observed TCR beta diversity per million T cells dropped in a roughly linear way, and a significant reduction was already evident by age 40. Since profiling was done on bulk unsorted PBMCs, naive and antigen-experienced compartments could not be conclusively compared. A strong correlation was found between observed TCR beta diversity and the percentage of naive T cells measured by flow cytometry.

Library method: 5' RACE. The instrument given in TCRdb is Illumina HiSeq 2500. The second PCR ran for about 7 to 11 cycles and used a J-beta primer mix along with a sample-barcoded 5' primer. A template-switch 5' adaptor carrying 12 random nucleotides introduced a unique molecular identifier onto each TCR beta cDNA molecule. Each sample yielded at least 2.5 million CDR3-containing paired-end reads. The Mint cDNA synthesis kit, primed by a TRBC-specific oligonucleotide, was used to synthesize first-strand cDNA from all RNA. Following uracil-DNA glycosylase treatment, all cDNA underwent a first 18-cycle PCR with the universal primers M1SS and BC2_uni_R. The source study handled its data this way. For normalization, 1 million high-quality reads, each with a distinct molecular identifier, were randomly selected from each sample. Instead of being binned into consensus sequences, reads with shared molecular identifiers were discarded. MiTCR, run with a Q25 quality threshold and the strictest error-elimination algorithm, handled CDR3 identification, clonotype clustering and error correction. Lower-bound total TCR beta diversity was estimated with a nonparametric unseen species model using Euler transformation. The public reads were run again by TCRdb, first through fastp at Q25 and then through MiXCR, and only productive beta chains were kept. Under each unique CDR3 protein, matching rows form one entry showing the most common genes and DNA. The V and J calls were not made by the authors but by TCRdb's processing. Counted in this sample were 1.5 million to 2 million distinct CDR3 sequences; around half of them appeared once. The ten biggest clones cover around 2.1% of the sample.

A remark on this clonotype: Its antigen remains undetermined. Base-call qualities are not available, and no considerably larger clone is one nucleotide away.

The CDR3 spans 14 residues, from the cysteine through the phenylalanine. CDR3 DNA only is kept here, 42 bases in frame from base 1. The V end loses 7 bases and the J end loses 0 bases, and a stretch of 13 bases separates them. CDR1 and CDR2 are drawn from the germline V gene: MNHEY, SVGEGT. Sequenced material: blood. The chain couples TRBV6-2 or TRBV6-3 to TRBJ2-7, with TRBD1 as a weak D call on 6 bases. This clonotype originated in a woman between 40 and 55 years old in good health. DNA sequence: TGTGCCAGCACCCGACAGGAGATCTCCTACGAGCAGTACTTC. Translated, it reads CASTRQEISYEQYF.